Below are 14 T cell receptor beta chains sequenced from a single sample in a study of technical replicates of blood from several donors. TCRdb's table, derived via immunoSEQ multiplex PCR, lists solely in-frame clones and lacks some. The profile shows 60,000 to 75,000 clones, around nine tenths of them singletons. The sequencing sample was made of PBMCs. Receptor source: a human donor in good health. Some clones in this sample may be carry-over from other donors' samples.

The V gene is TRBV9, the J gene TRBJ2-1; 12 bases align to TRBD2. J lost 5 bases, V lost 1 base, and 1 base had no gene match. This CDR3 comprises 15 residues. Germline-derived CDR1 and CDR2 are SGDLS and YYNGEE. The CDR3 DNA follows: TGTGCCAGCAGCGTACGACTAGCGGGAGACAATGAGCAGTTCTTC. This codes for CASSVRLAGDNEQFF.

This chain connects TRBV19 to TRBJ2-2; 7 bases are a match to TRBD1. J was trimmed by 0 bases and V by 6 bases; bases with no gene match: 4. Germline V gene data show CDR1 as LNHDA and CDR2 as SQIVND (reference sequence). This CDR3 is built from 15 residues. DNA of the CDR3: TGTGCCAGTAGGGGGACAGTCCCGAACACCGGGGAGCTGTTTTTT. Translation gives CASRGTVPNTGELFF.

The gene calls are TRBV20-1 and TRBJ2-7, with 9 bases aligning to TRBD1. The V gene's germline CDR1 is DFQATT and CDR2 SNEGSKA (reference sequence). The CDR3 runs to 11 residues. Germline trimming cut 6 bases from V and 7 bases from J; bases unmatched to any gene: 4. CDR3 protein: CSAQGAREQYF. CDR3 nucleotide sequence: TGCAGTGCACAGGGGGCACGGGAGCAGTACTTC.

The count of this clone is one. The V gene is TRBV6-1, the J gene TRBJ1-5; D call uncertain. Trimming left V 4 bases short and J 1 base short, with 11 bases between. The CDR3 sequence is 15 residues long. The germline CDR1 and CDR2 sequences are MNHNS and SASEGT. The CDR3 DNA reads TGTGCCAGCAGTGTTTCGGTAGCGAGCAATCAGCCCCAGCATTTT. This codes for CASSVSVASNQPQHF.

Here the CDR3 reads CASSADRGEQYF. CDR3 in DNA: TGTGCCAGCAGCGCCGACCGGGGCGAGCAGTACTTC. V usage is TRBV2 and J usage is TRBJ2-7; D is possibly TRBD2 (5 bases). Trimming took 6 bases from V and 6 from J, leaving 12 bases between them. The CDR3 loop spans 12 amino acids. Per germline, CDR1 SNHLY and CDR2 FYNNEI.

Concerning this clone itself: The junction departs from germline at one end; a sequencing error may be responsible. This same CDR3 is encoded by further DNA sequences in the sample. V gene TRBV6-5 combines with J gene TRBJ1-5, with a weak D call TRBD1 (5 bases). The CDR3 contains 15 residues. CDR1 MNHEY and CDR2 SVGAGI come from the germline V gene. Here the CDR3 DNA reads TGCGCCAGCAGCTCCTCGGGTGTAGGGGATCAGCCCCAGCATTTT. It translates to CASSSSGVGDQPQHF.

The chain is built from TRBV7-3 and TRBJ1-2; D not resolved. Germline values: CDR1 SGHTA, CDR2 FQGTGA. V lost 5 bases and J 4 bases, leaving 11 bases between the germline ends. The CDR3 contains 13 residues. The CDR3: CASSPREGYGYTF. For the CDR3, the DNA is TGTGCCAGCAGCCCGAGGGAGGGCTATGGCTACACCTTC.

The chain's CDR3 is CASSRAGANTEAFF. CDR3 coding DNA: TGCGCCAGCAGCCGGGCGGGGGCGAACACTGAAGCTTTCTTT. This chain connects TRBV5-1 to TRBJ1-1, with TRBD1 as a possible D gene (6 bases). CDR1 and CDR2 (germline): SGHRS, YFSETQ. Trimming removed 4 bases at V and 1 base at J, with 11 bases between. This CDR3 comprises 14 residues. The variable domain in full, completed from reference TRBV5-1 and TRBJ1-1, reads KAGVTQTPRYLIKTRGQQVTLSCSPISGHRSVSWYQQTPGQGLQFLFEYFSETQRNKGNFPGRFSGRQFSNSRSEMNVSTLELGDSALYLCASSRAGANTEAFFGQGTRLTVV.

The chain has TRBV27 and TRBJ2-7; 8 bases map to TRBD2. The CDR3 loop spans 15 amino acids. With 8 bases clipped from V and 6 bases from J, the junction kept 15 bases outside the gene matches. Germline V gene lookup returns CDR1 MNHEY and CDR2 SMNVEV (reference sequence). The DNA for the CDR3 is TGTGCCAGCCGACTCCTGGCGGGAGGAATGGGCGAGCAGTACTTC. Translation: CASRLLAGGMGEQYF.

The rearrangement links TRBV23-1 to TRBJ1-2; 7 positions match TRBD1. TRBV23-1 qualifies as an ORF whose function is uncertain. Losses at the gene ends were 2 bases for V and 6 bases for J; bases not matched to a gene: 6. This CDR3 has 14 residues. Here the CDR3 reads CASSQPGQAHGYTF. CDR3 sequence (DNA): TGCGCCAGCAGTCAACCTGGACAGGCGCATGGCTACACCTTC.

The genes are TRBV4-1 and TRBJ1-2; D ambiguous. Germline CDR1 MGHRA, CDR2 YSYEKL. V dropped 4 bases and J dropped 8 bases, with 20 bases sitting between them. The CDR3 runs to 15 residues. In nucleotides, the CDR3 is TGCGCCAGCAGCCCCGTCCATGAAACCTTGCGGGGCTACACCTTC. As protein: CASSPVHETLRGYTF.

CDR3 residues: CASSQDLLYTGELFF. As DNA, the CDR3 is TGCGCCAGCAGCCAAGACCTTTTGTACACCGGGGAGCTGTTTTTT. The chain has TRBV4-3 and TRBJ2-2; D gene uncertain. The V and J ends lost 0 bases and 3 bases respectively, with 8 bases between them. The CDR3 loop spans 15 amino acids. Per the germline V gene, CDR1 is LGHNA and CDR2 is YSLEER.

This chain connects TRBV9 to TRBJ2-3; 9 bases are a match to TRBD2. Germline assignment: CDR1 SGDLS and CDR2 YYNGEE. This CDR3 region has 15 residues. Trimming cost V 2 bases and J 5 bases; bases outside gene matches: 6. The CDR3 here is CASSVLGGGGDTQYF. The CDR3 region has the DNA TGTGCCAGCAGCGTTCTCGGCGGGGGGGGAGATACGCAGTATTTT.

The chain couples TRBV7-3 to TRBJ2-1; 7 bases agree with TRBD2. This CDR3 is 15 amino acids long. J gave up 0 bases and V 5 bases, and 4 bases lay outside the gene matches. Germline V gene data show CDR1 as SGHTA and CDR2 as FQGTGA. In nucleotides, the CDR3 is TGTGCCAGCAGCCCCCCGGGGGGCTCCTACAATGAGCAGTTCTTC. Encoded protein: CASSPPGGSYNEQFF. The whole variable domain, remainder taken from reference TRBV7-3 and TRBJ2-1, is GAGVSQTPSNKVTEKGKYVELRCDPISGHTALYWYRQSLGQGPEFLIYFQGTGAADDSGLPNDRFFAVRPEGSVSTLKIQRTERGDSAVYLCASSPPGGSYNEQFFGPGTRLTVL.